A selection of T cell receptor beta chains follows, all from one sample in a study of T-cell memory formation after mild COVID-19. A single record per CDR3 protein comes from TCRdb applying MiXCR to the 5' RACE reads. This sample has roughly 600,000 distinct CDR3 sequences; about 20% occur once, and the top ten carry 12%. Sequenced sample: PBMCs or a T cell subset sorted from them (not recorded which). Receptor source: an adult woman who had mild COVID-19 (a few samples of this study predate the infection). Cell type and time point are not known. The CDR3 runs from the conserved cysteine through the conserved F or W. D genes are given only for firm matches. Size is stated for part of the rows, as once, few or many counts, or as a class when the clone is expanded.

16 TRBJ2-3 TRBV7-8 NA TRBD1 TGTGCCAGCAGCCCCCAGACAGGGGGGGGCCCAGATACGCAGTATTTT CASSPQTGGGPDTQYF
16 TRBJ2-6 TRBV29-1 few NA TGCAGCGTTGTCGAACAGTGGGACCCTGGGGCCAACGTCCTGACTTTC CSVVEQWDPGANVLTF
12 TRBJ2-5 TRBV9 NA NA TGTGCCAGCAGCGTATCAGATGAGACCCAGTACTTC CASSVSDETQYF
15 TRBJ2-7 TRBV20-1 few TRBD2 TGCAGTGCTAGTTCCGACTTCGCGGGAGCCTACGAGCAGTACTTC CSASSDFAGAYEQYF
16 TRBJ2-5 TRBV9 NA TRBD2 TGTGCCAGCAGCCAGACTAGCGGGAGTTGGGGAGAGACCCAGTACTTC CASSQTSGSWGETQYF
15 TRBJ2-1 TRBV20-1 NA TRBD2 TGCAGTGCTAGAGTGGGCGGGGGGTCCTACAATGAGCAGTTCTTC CSARVGGGSYNEQFF
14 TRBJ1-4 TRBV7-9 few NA TGTGCCAGCAGCTTATCCACACAGAATGAAAAACTGTTTTTT CASSLSTQNEKLFF
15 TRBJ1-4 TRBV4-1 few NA TGCGCCAGCAGCCAACTCGGGGAGACTAATGAAAAACTGTTTTTT CASSQLGETNEKLFF
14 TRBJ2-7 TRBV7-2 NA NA TGTGCCAGCAGCCCTCCTCCCGACAGTCAACGGCAGTACTTC CASSPPPDSQRQYF
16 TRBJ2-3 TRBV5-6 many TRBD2 TGTGCCAGCAGCTTCTGGACTAGCGGGCACACAGATACGCAGTATTTT CASSFWTSGHTDTQYF
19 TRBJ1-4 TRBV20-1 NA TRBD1 TGCAGTGCTAGAGATTTCCCCCCGACAGGGCCCCTTGGGAATGAAAAACTGTTTTTT CSARDFPPTGPLGNEKLFF
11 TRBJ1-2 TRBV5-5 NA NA TGTGCCAGCCAGGGCAACTATGGCTACACCTTC CASQGNYGYTF
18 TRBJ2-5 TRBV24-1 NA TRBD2 TGTGCCACCAGTGCCCCCCAAGGCGCTACTAGCGGGCAAGAGACCCAGTACTTC CATSAPQGATSGQETQYF
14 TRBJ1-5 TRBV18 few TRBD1 TGTGCCAGCTCATCCGGACAGGGCAAGCAGCCCCAGCATTTT CASSSGQGKQPQHF
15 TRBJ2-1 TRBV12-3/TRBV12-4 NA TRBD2 TGTGCCAGCACCACTGTGGGGGGGGACTACAATGAGCAGTTCTTC CASTTVGGDYNEQFF
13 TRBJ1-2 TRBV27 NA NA TGTGCCAGCAGTTCGGAACAGGGTCAGGGCTACACCTTC CASSSEQGQGYTF
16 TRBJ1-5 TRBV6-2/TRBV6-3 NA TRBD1 TGTGCCAGCAGTTACACCGGACAGGGCTTCAATCAGCCCCAGCATTTT CASSYTGQGFNQPQHF
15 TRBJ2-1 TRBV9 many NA TGTGCCAGCAGCGTCGCTACCGGGACGTACAATGAGCAGTTCTTC CASSVATGTYNEQFF
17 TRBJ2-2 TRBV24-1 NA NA TGTGCCACGAGCCGCGGCGGACAACTGCCGAACACCGGGGAGCTGTTTTTT CATSRGGQLPNTGELFF
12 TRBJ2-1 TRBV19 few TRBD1 TGTGCCAGTACGACAGGGTACAATGAGCAGTTCTTC CASTTGYNEQFF
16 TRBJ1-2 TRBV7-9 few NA TGTGCCAGCAGCTTAGCGAGGTTGGGCGGGAGCTATGGCTACACCTTC CASSLARLGGSYGYTF
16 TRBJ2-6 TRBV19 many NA TGTGCCAGTAGTACAGGGGCTTCTGGTGGGGCCAACGTCCTGACTTTC CASSTGASGGANVLTF
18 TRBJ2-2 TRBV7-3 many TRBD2 TGTGCCAGCAGCTTAGCCCCCAGCGGGGGGATGGGCACCGGGGAGCTGTTTTTT CASSLAPSGGMGTGELFF
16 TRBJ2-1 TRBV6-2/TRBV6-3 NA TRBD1 TGTGCCAGCACTCCTATCCGGGACAGGGGAGGGGATGAGCAGTTCTTC CASTPIRDRGGDEQFF
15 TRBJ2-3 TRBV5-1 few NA TGCGCCAGCAGCTTGGGACGGGGAAACACAGATACGCAGTATTTT CASSLGRGNTDTQYF
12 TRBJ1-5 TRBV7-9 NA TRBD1 TGTGCCACCGGACAGGGGAATCAGCCCCAGCATTTT CATGQGNQPQHF
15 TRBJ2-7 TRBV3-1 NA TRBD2 TGTGCCAGCAGCTCAACTAGCGGGAGCCTGGGGGAGCAGTACTTC CASSSTSGSLGEQYF
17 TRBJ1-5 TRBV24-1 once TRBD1 TGTGCCACCAGTGATATTTCAGGGGGCCCTAAGGACCAGCCCCAGCATTTT CATSDISGGPKDQPQHF
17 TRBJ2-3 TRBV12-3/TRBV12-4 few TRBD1 TGTGCCAGCAGTTTAGGCGGGACAGGGGTCCACGCAGATACGCAGTATTTT CASSLGGTGVHADTQYF